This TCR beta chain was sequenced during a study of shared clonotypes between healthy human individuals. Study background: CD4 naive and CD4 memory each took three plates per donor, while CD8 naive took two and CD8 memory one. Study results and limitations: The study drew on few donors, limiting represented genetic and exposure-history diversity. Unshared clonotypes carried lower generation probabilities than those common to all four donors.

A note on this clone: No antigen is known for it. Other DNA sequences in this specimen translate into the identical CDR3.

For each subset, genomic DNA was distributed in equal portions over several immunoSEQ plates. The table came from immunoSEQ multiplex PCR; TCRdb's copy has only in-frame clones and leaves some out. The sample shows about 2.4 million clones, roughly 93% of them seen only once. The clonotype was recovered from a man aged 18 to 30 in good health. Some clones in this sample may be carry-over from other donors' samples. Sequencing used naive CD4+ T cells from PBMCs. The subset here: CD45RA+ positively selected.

CDR3 sequence reads: CASSTRDSTDTQYF. The DNA for the CDR3 is TGTGCCAGCAGCACCCGGGACAGCACAGATACGCAGTATTTT. The chain couples TRBV6-5 to TRBJ2-3; D may be TRBD1 or TRBD2 (5 bases each). The length of the CDR3 is 14 residues. V gave up 6 bases and J gave up 0 bases, with 10 bases separating them. CDR1 MNHEY and CDR2 SVGAGI come from the germline V gene.